Listed below are T cell receptor beta chains from one sample, sequenced in a study of T cell repertoires in cytomegalovirus infection. Their target antigens are unknown. Via MiXCR, TCRdb re-called the reads, giving one row per CDR3 protein. This sample has 900,000 to 950,000 distinct CDR3 sequences, with 31% found just once. The specimen comprised cultured CD8+ T cells from PBMCs, sampled from culture after CMV antigen stimulation. The receptor set was obtained from a human donor in good health (CMV status not recorded). Some clones in this sample may be carry-over from other donors' samples. Each CDR3 is given with its conserved first and last residue. D genes are given only for firm matches.

V gene: TRBV28
J gene: TRBJ2-3
D gene: TRBD1
CDR3 protein: CASSLPGQGTTDTQYF

V gene: TRBV7-9
J gene: TRBJ1-4
D gene: NA
CDR3 protein: CASRRQGEKLFF

V gene: TRBV29-1
J gene: TRBJ1-1
D gene: NA
CDR3 protein: CSVEGAPEAFF

V gene: TRBV25-1
J gene: TRBJ1-3
D gene: NA
CDR3 protein: CASSEYFEQTGGNTIYF

V gene: TRBV20-1
J gene: TRBJ2-1
D gene: NA
CDR3 protein: CSPWGGSYNEQFF

V gene: TRBV4-3
J gene: TRBJ1-2
D gene: TRBD1
CDR3 protein: CASSQEWTGARGYTF

V gene: TRBV7-9
J gene: TRBJ2-3
D gene: NA
CDR3 protein: CASSQEPTSPTDTQYF

V gene: TRBV7-6
J gene: TRBJ2-5
D gene: NA
CDR3 protein: CASSLGDIWETQYF

V gene: TRBV6-1
J gene: TRBJ1-3
D gene: NA
CDR3 protein: CASSEDRFSGNTLYF

V gene: TRBV9
J gene: TRBJ2-5
D gene: NA
CDR3 protein: CASSGGGGTPETQYF

V gene: TRBV20-1
J gene: TRBJ2-5
D gene: TRBD1
CDR3 protein: CSARIFDRVETQYF

V gene: TRBV19
J gene: TRBJ1-2
D gene: TRBD1
CDR3 protein: CASLGQVQDGYGYTF

V gene: TRBV5-4
J gene: TRBJ1-6
D gene: NA
CDR3 protein: CASSLAAEMSSYNSPLHF

V gene: TRBV6-1
J gene: TRBJ2-7
D gene: TRBD2
CDR3 protein: CASRGRGESYEQYF

V gene: TRBV28
J gene: TRBJ2-1
D gene: NA
CDR3 protein: CASSSWGYEQFF

V gene: TRBV7-6
J gene: TRBJ2-1
D gene: NA
CDR3 protein: CASSSYHNNEQFF

V gene: TRBV11-2
J gene: TRBJ1-2
D gene: NA
CDR3 protein: CASSLAPGTIHGYTF

V gene: TRBV7-2
J gene: TRBJ1-3
D gene: TRBD1
CDR3 protein: CASSRRTGVGNTIYF

V gene: TRBV25-1
J gene: TRBJ2-5
D gene: NA
CDR3 protein: CASSEYPGETQYF

V gene: TRBV24-1
J gene: TRBJ2-3
D gene: TRBD2
CDR3 protein: CATSDLASGGSSTDTQYF

V gene: TRBV5-6
J gene: TRBJ1-2
D gene: TRBD1
CDR3 protein: CASSGDRALGYTF

V gene: TRBV6-1
J gene: TRBJ2-3
D gene: NA
CDR3 protein: CASSEGVSRTDTQYF

V gene: TRBV19
J gene: TRBJ1-1
D gene: NA
CDR3 protein: CASTIQANTEAFF

V gene: TRBV7-9
J gene: TRBJ1-1
D gene: NA
CDR3 protein: CASSGGLTEAFF

V gene: TRBV7-6
J gene: TRBJ2-3
D gene: NA
CDR3 protein: CASSQTGGSTDTQYF

V gene: TRBV20-1
J gene: TRBJ1-2
D gene: NA
CDR3 protein: CSARVEGYGYTF

V gene: TRBV28
J gene: TRBJ2-1
D gene: TRBD2
CDR3 protein: CASSTEERGYYEQFF

V gene: TRBV7-6
J gene: TRBJ2-1
D gene: NA
CDR3 protein: CASSLVGAGGNEQFF

V gene: TRBV27
J gene: TRBJ2-3
D gene: NA
CDR3 protein: CASSPEGWRSYEDTQYF

V gene: TRBV7-2
J gene: TRBJ2-1
D gene: NA
CDR3 protein: CASSRPEDKGGNEQFF

V gene: TRBV6-5
J gene: TRBJ2-2
D gene: TRBD2
CDR3 protein: CASSYSALWTSGNYTGELFF

V gene: TRBV7-7
J gene: TRBJ2-5
D gene: TRBD2
CDR3 protein: CASSSQASGGVGEETQYF

V gene: TRBV11-3
J gene: TRBJ2-1
D gene: TRBD2
CDR3 protein: CASSLVAGGPGSHNEQFF

V gene: TRBV4-3
J gene: TRBJ2-2
D gene: TRBD1
CDR3 protein: CASSQPWDRVDTGELFF

V gene: TRBV2
J gene: TRBJ2-1
D gene: TRBD2
CDR3 protein: CASPTSGGYNEQFF

V gene: TRBV6-5
J gene: TRBJ2-2
D gene: TRBD2
CDR3 protein: CASSVSSGTSNTGELFF

V gene: TRBV19
J gene: TRBJ1-6
D gene: NA
CDR3 protein: CATRLVSSYNSPLHF

V gene: TRBV12-3/TRBV12-4
J gene: TRBJ2-2
D gene: NA
CDR3 protein: CASSLASDTGELFF

V gene: TRBV27
J gene: TRBJ1-2
D gene: NA
CDR3 protein: CASSPKRGDLALNYGYTF

V gene: TRBV5-3
J gene: TRBJ1-1
D gene: TRBD1
CDR3 protein: CASREPGQGNNEAFF

V gene: TRBV12-5
J gene: TRBJ2-5
D gene: NA
CDR3 protein: CASGSLVGGETQYF

V gene: TRBV27
J gene: TRBJ1-2
D gene: NA
CDR3 protein: CASTGGPNYGYTF

V gene: TRBV12-3/TRBV12-4
J gene: TRBJ1-1
D gene: TRBD1
CDR3 protein: CASSLAQGATEAFF

V gene: TRBV6-5
J gene: TRBJ2-5
D gene: NA
CDR3 protein: CASSYRAPSGTQYF

V gene: TRBV28
J gene: TRBJ2-3
D gene: NA
CDR3 protein: CASSDPDQPDTQYF

V gene: TRBV15
J gene: TRBJ2-6
D gene: NA
CDR3 protein: CATSTDRGSHPNPFSGANVLTF

V gene: TRBV19
J gene: TRBJ2-2
D gene: NA
CDR3 protein: CATRPSKGRRSGELFF

V gene: TRBV12-3/TRBV12-4
J gene: TRBJ2-3
D gene: TRBD2
CDR3 protein: CASSPTSSSTDTQYF

V gene: TRBV7-2
J gene: TRBJ2-1
D gene: NA
CDR3 protein: CASSFNPAGYNEQFF

V gene: TRBV7-9
J gene: TRBJ2-2
D gene: NA
CDR3 protein: CASSHNGELFF